A single sample gave rise to the 22 T cell receptor beta chains below, sequenced in a study of blood T cell repertoires in COVID-19. Clones were read by immunoSEQ multiplex PCR, and TCRdb kept only the in-frame ones, dropping some. In the table there are 270,000 or so clones, approximately 86% of which are singletons. The sequenced material came from peripheral blood. The receptors originated from a woman between 18 and 29 years old with acute or convalescent COVID-19.

CDR3 in amino acids: CASLLAGDEQFF. DNA for the CDR3: TGTGCCAGCTTACTAGCGGGAGATGAGCAGTTCTTC. V is TRBV18 and J is TRBJ2-1, with 11 bases that match TRBD2. This CDR3 is built from 12 residues. Looked up from germline, CDR1 is KGHSH and CDR2 is LQKENI. V shed 7 bases, J shed 8 bases, and the junction held 1 base outside the gene matches. The complete variable domain, with remaining parts taken from reference TRBV18 and TRBJ2-1, reads NAGVMQNPRHLVRRRGQEARLRCSPMKGHSHVYWYRQLPEEGLKFMVYLQKENIIDESGMPKERFSAEFPKEGPSILRIQQVVRGDSAAYFCASLLAGDEQFFGPGTRLTVL.

The chain recombines TRBV19 with TRBJ2-7; D gene unclear. With 3 bases removed from V and 6 bases from J, the gap between germline ends came to 9 bases. Germline V lookup: CDR1 LNHDA, CDR2 SQIVND (reference sequence). The CDR3 is made up of 12 amino acids. The CDR3 DNA is TGTGCCAGTAGTATTGGAAGCGCCGAGCAGTACTTC. This codes for CASSIGSAEQYF.

This CDR3 is CASSRNRGLETQYF. The CDR3 nucleotides read TGTGCCAGCAGTCGAAACAGGGGGCTTGAGACCCAGTACTTC. V usage is TRBV6-5 and J usage is TRBJ2-5; 9 bases line up with TRBD1. Germline loops: CDR1 MNHEY, CDR2 SVGAGI. This CDR3 is 14 amino acids long. V gave up 5 bases and J gave up 5 bases; unmatched junction bases: 6.

This chain links TRBV27 with TRBJ1-4; no definite D call. V was cut by 1 base and J by 4 bases, with 10 bases left in between. Germline V gene lookup returns CDR1 MNHEY and CDR2 SMNVEV (reference sequence). This CDR3 has 15 residues. The chain's CDR3 is CASSLLGSYNEKLFF. In DNA form, the CDR3 reads TGTGCCAGCAGTTTATTGGGCAGCTATAATGAAAAACTGTTTTTT.

The chain links TRBV28 to TRBJ2-5; 10 nucleotides agree with TRBD2. CDR1 is MDHEN and CDR2 is SYDVKM in the germline V gene. V shed 5 bases, J shed 5 bases, and the junction held 11 bases outside the gene matches. The CDR3 has 16 amino acids. This CDR3 is CASSREGLAVGETQYF. The CDR3 DNA sequence: TGTGCCAGCAGTAGAGAAGGACTAGCGGTGGGGGAGACCCAGTACTTC.

The chain couples TRBV6-4 to TRBJ2-1; 10 bases map to TRBD2. Germline CDR1 is MRHNA and CDR2 is SNTAGT. This CDR3 spans 15 amino acids. Trimming at V came to 2 bases and at J to 9 bases, leaving 7 bases not matched to a gene. Here the CDR3 reads CASSDASGSISEQFF. In DNA, the CDR3 is TGTGCCAGCAGTGACGCTAGCGGGAGTATTAGTGAGCAGTTCTTC.

This sequence joins TRBV15 and TRBJ1-2, with TRBD1 matching over 10 bases. CDR1 is LNHNV and CDR2 is YYDKDF in the germline V gene (reference sequence). The CDR3 consists of 19 residues. J was trimmed by 4 bases and V by 5 bases; bases with no gene match: 19. In nucleotides, the CDR3 is TGTGCCACCAGCCCACGAATAACTTCCGGGACAGGGGACATCTATGGCTACACCTTC. Its translation is CATSPRITSGTGDIYGYTF.

The rearrangement links TRBV11-2 to TRBJ2-1; 7 positions match TRBD2. This CDR3 comprises 18 residues. The V and J ends lost 0 bases and 6 bases, in that order; junction bases with no gene match: 14. CDR1 SGHAT and CDR2 FQNNGV come from the germline V gene. The CDR3 is CASSLDPRGGRTLNEQFF. The CDR3 DNA reads TGTGCCAGCAGCTTAGATCCCCGGGGCGGGAGAACCCTCAATGAGCAGTTCTTC.

The chain joins TRBV6-2 or TRBV6-3 to TRBJ2-7; no firm D call. CDR1 is MNHEY, CDR2 SVGEGT, per germline. CDR3 length: 11 amino acids. The V and J ends lost 5 bases and 3 bases respectively, with 5 bases between them. CDR3 in DNA: TGTGCCAGCAGTGCGTACTACGAGCAGTACTTC. It yields the protein CASSAYYEQYF.

V usage is TRBV4-3 and J usage is TRBJ2-1, with 11 bases fitting TRBD2. After removal of 0 bases from V and 10 bases from J, the junction contained 11 bases not matched to a gene. CDR1 LGHNA and CDR2 YSLEER come from the germline V gene. The CDR3 loop spans 17 amino acids. In DNA form, the CDR3 reads TGCGCCAGCAGCCAAGAATGGGGGACTAGCGGACTTTGGGAGCAGTTCTTC. Its protein is CASSQEWGTSGLWEQFF.

This clone came up once. V is TRBV13 and J is TRBJ2-7; 11 bases agree with TRBD2. The CDR3 contains 15 residues. V lost 6 bases, J lost 3 bases, and 7 bases stayed unmatched. Germline CDR1 reads PRHDT; CDR2 reads FYEKMQ (reference sequence). CDR3 nucleotide sequence: TGTGCCAGCAGTTTACTAGCGGGAGCGGGCTACGAGCAGTACTTC. The encoded protein is CASSLLAGAGYEQYF.

The chain combines TRBV7-2 with TRBJ1-2, with TRBD1 as a possible D gene (6 bases). This CDR3 region has 15 residues. From germline, CDR1 is SGHTA and CDR2 FQGNSA. V was pared by 4 bases and J by 0 bases, with 12 bases between. This CDR3 is CASSSGQLPNYGYTF. CDR3 sequence (DNA): TGTGCCAGCAGCTCCGGACAGCTGCCTAACTATGGCTACACCTTC. Complete variable domain (other parts from reference TRBV7-2 and TRBJ1-2): GAGVSQSPSNKVTEKGKDVELRCDPISGHTALYWYRQSLGQGLEFLIYFQGNSAPDKSGLPSDRFSAERTGGSVSTLTIQRTQQEDSAVYLCASSSGQLPNYGYTFGSGTRLTVV.

This clone was seen only once. This chain joins TRBV28 and TRBJ2-1; 7 bases map to TRBD2. The V gene's germline CDR1 is MDHEN and CDR2 SYDVKM. The CDR3 has 15 residues. Trimming took 3 bases from V and 6 from J; bases not matched to a gene: 8. The CDR3: CASSLGLAEVNEQFF. The CDR3 DNA reads as TGTGCCAGCAGTTTGGGTCTAGCGGAGGTCAATGAGCAGTTCTTC.

The chain links TRBV5-6 to TRBJ1-2, with a tentative D call TRBD1 (5 bases). CDR3 size: 12 residues. Germline CDR1 and CDR2: SGHDT and YYEEEE. The V end lost 0 bases, the J end lost 6 bases, and 6 bases lay between the germline ends. DNA of the CDR3: TGTGCCAGCAGCTTGGGGACAAATGGCTACACCTTC. This translates into CASSLGTNGYTF.

The chain links TRBV19 to TRBJ2-1, with TRBD1 identical over 8 bases. The CDR3 length is 14 residues. The J segment lost 4 bases and the V segment lost 4 bases, leaving 3 bases of the junction unmatched. Germline V gene lookup returns CDR1 LNHDA and CDR2 SQIVND (reference sequence). CDR3 residues: CASSRTGRYNEQFF. Here the CDR3 DNA reads TGTGCCAGTAGTAGGACAGGGCGATACAATGAGCAGTTCTTC. Using reference TRBV19 and TRBJ2-1 for the parts outside the CDR3, the full variable domain is DGGITQSPKYLFRKEGQNVTLSCEQNLNHDAMYWYRQDPGQGLRLIYYSQIVNDFQKGDIAEGYSVSREKKESFPLTVTSAQKNPTAFYLCASSRTGRYNEQFFGPGTRLTVL.

The V and J genes are TRBV6-6 and TRBJ2-2, with a tentative D call TRBD2 (9 bases). The CDR3 runs 21 residues. V dropped 6 bases and J dropped 6 bases, with 35 bases sitting between them. Germline V lookup: CDR1 MNHNY, CDR2 SVGAGI (reference sequence). The CDR3 sequence: CASSQNPDWGTGLAGAGELFF. DNA of the CDR3: TGTGCCAGCAGCCAGAACCCGGACTGGGGGACAGGATTAGCGGGAGCCGGGGAGCTGTTTTTT.

A remark on this clone: At the DNA level, this CDR3 is encoded by other sequences in the same sample as well. The chain recombines TRBV5-1 with TRBJ2-2, with 9 nucleotides matching TRBD1. The V and J ends lost 4 bases and 6 bases, in that order; junction bases with no gene match: 10. The CDR3 loop spans 16 amino acids. Looked up from germline, CDR1 is SGHRS and CDR2 is YFSETQ. In DNA, the CDR3 is TGCGCCAGCAGCCCTACGACAGGGGGGCGGGCCGGGGAGCTGTTTTTT. It codes for CASSPTTGGRAGELFF. The full variable domain, with the rest looked up from reference TRBV5-1 and TRBJ2-2, is KAGVTQTPRYLIKTRGQQVTLSCSPISGHRSVSWYQQTPGQGLQFLFEYFSETQRNKGNFPGRFSGRQFSNSRSEMNVSTLELGDSALYLCASSPTTGGRAGELFFGEGSRLTVL.

The chain links TRBV6-2 or TRBV6-3 to TRBJ1-2; D remains ambiguous. V was clipped by 0 bases and J by 9 bases, with 11 bases between them. Germline CDR1 and CDR2: MNHEY and SVGEGT. CDR3 length equals 13 residues. CDR3 sequence: CASSYSSGSSYTF. The CDR3 DNA is TGTGCCAGCAGTTACTCGTCGGGTTCCAGCTACACCTTC.

The chain has TRBV5-5 and TRBJ2-1; D unresolved. The ends were cut back, 1 base at V and 5 bases at J, with 13 bases in the middle. The length of the CDR3 is 15 residues. Germline V gene data show CDR1 as SGHKS and CDR2 as YYEKEE (reference sequence). The CDR3 nucleotides read TGTGCCAGCAGCTTGCTCCACCAGGTTGACAATGAGCAGTTCTTC. This translates into CASSLLHQVDNEQFF. Complete variable domain (other parts from reference TRBV5-5 and TRBJ2-1): DAGVTQSPTHLIKTRGQQVTLRCSPISGHKSVSWYQQVLGQGPQFIFQYYEKEERGRGNFPDRFSARQFPNYSSELNVNALLLGDSALYLCASSLLHQVDNEQFFGPGTRLTVL.

The chain joins TRBV6-2 or TRBV6-3 to TRBJ2-7; 15 nucleotides align to TRBD2. This CDR3 is built from 16 residues. The germline V gene encodes CDR1 MNHEY and CDR2 SVGEGT. V dropped 6 bases and J dropped 4; count of bases not matched to a gene: 7. The CDR3 DNA follows: TGTGCCAGCAGCAATAGGACTAGCGGGAGGGATTACGAGCAGTACTTC. Amino acids: CASSNRTSGRDYEQYF.

This clone was counted between two and nine times. This chain uses TRBV2 with TRBJ1-4; TRBD1 matches 8 bases. Trimming at V came to 2 bases and at J to 8 bases, leaving 7 bases not matched to a gene. This CDR3 has 15 residues. Germline V gene lookup returns CDR1 SNHLY and CDR2 FYNNEI. The DNA for the CDR3 is TGTGCCAGCAGTGAATCACAGGGGGGCTGGGAAAAACTGTTTTTT. Translated, it gives CASSESQGGWEKLFF. The full variable domain, completed using reference TRBV2 and TRBJ1-4, is EPEVTQTPSHQVTQMGQEVILRCVPISNHLYFYWYRQILGQKVEFLVSFYNNEISEKSEIFDDQFSVERPDGSNFTLKIRSTKLEDSAMYFCASSESQGGWEKLFFGSGTQLSVL.

V gene TRBV3-1 (or the pseudogene TRBV3-2) combines with J gene TRBJ2-5; 13 bases are a match to TRBD2. The germline CDR1 and CDR2 sequences are LGHDT and YNNKEL (reference sequence). This CDR3 is built from 15 residues. Unmatched junction bases numbered 4, after V lost 4 bases and J lost 5 bases. CDR3 in DNA: TGTGCCAGCAGCCGAGGACTAGCGGGAGTGGAGACCCAGTACTTC. Its translation is CASSRGLAGVETQYF.